The rows below give T cell receptor beta chains drawn from one sample of a study of blood T cell repertoires in COVID-19. Measured with immunoSEQ multiplex PCR; TCRdb has only the in-frame clones, and not every one. Of some 82,000 clones listed, 65% to 85% are singletons. Sequences were obtained from peripheral blood. The receptors stem from a man older than 75 with active or convalescent COVID-19. Each CDR3 is given with its conserved first and last residue. A D gene is named only where the DNA matches it firmly. Not every row has a clone size; where given, it reads once, few, many or a size class.

V gene	D gene	clone size	J gene	CDR3 DNA	CDR3 protein
TRBV4-1	TRBD1	-	TRBJ1-5	TGCGCCAGCAGCCAAATCTCGACAGGGGAAGATCAGCCCCAGCATTTT	CASSQISTGEDQPQHF
TRBV19	TRBD1	-	TRBJ1-2	TGTGCCAGTAGTCCTGCCTGGACAGGGGGTGGCTACACCTTC	CASSPAWTGGGYTF
TRBV9	TRBD2	-	TRBJ2-7	TGTGCCAGCAGCCCCGGGACTAGCGGCACCTACGAGCAGTACTTC	CASSPGTSGTYEQYF
TRBV2	-	-	TRBJ1-1	TGTGCCAGCAGTGATGGGGTGCGGGGGGGCAATGAAGCTTTCTTT	CASSDGVRGGNEAFF
TRBV5-5	-	-	TRBJ2-7	TGTGCCAGCAGCTTCCGGGACTTCCCCCACGAGCAGTACTTC	CASSFRDFPHEQYF
TRBV7-6	TRBD2	-	TRBJ2-5	TGTGCCAGCAGTTCTGGGCTAGCGGGGAAGGAGACCCAGTACTTC	CASSSGLAGKETQYF
TRBV5-6	-	once	TRBJ2-7	TGTGCCAGCAGCTTGGTCGGGGGGCGATCTTACGAGCAGTACTTC	CASSLVGGRSYEQYF
TRBV7-7	TRBD1	-	TRBJ1-2	TGTGCTAGCAGCTTAGCGGGACAGGGATCCAACTATGGCTACACCTTC	CASSLAGQGSNYGYTF
TRBV19	-	once	TRBJ2-1	TGTGCCAGTAGCATTATCCGTGGCCAGATAATGAACAATGAGCAGTTCTTC	CASSIIRGQIMNNEQFF
TRBV5-4	-	-	TRBJ2-5	TGTGCCAGCAGCATGACTGAACAAGAGACCCAGTACTTC	CASSMTEQETQYF
TRBV18	TRBD1	few	TRBJ1-2	TGTGCCAGCTCACCAGGGACAGGGGCCAACTATGGCTACACCTTC	CASSPGTGANYGYTF
TRBV5-1	-	-	TRBJ2-3	TGCGCCAGCAGCCTGCTGGGGCCTGGGGGCGGCACAGATACGCAGTATTTT	CASSLLGPGGGTDTQYF
TRBV9	TRBD1	-	TRBJ2-1	TGTGCCAGCAGCCCTAAAAAAGGACAGGTTCTCTACAATGAGCAGTTCTTC	CASSPKKGQVLYNEQFF
TRBV19	-	-	TRBJ1-1	TGTGCCAGTAGTACACAGGGCGACGGCACTGAAGCTTTCTTT	CASSTQGDGTEAFF
TRBV7-6	-	-	TRBJ1-2	TGTGCCAGCAGCTTAGGGACAGCAGCTAACTATGGCTACACCTTC	CASSLGTAANYGYTF
TRBV28	-	-	TRBJ2-3	TGTGCCAGCACCCTTAGTGGGCAGAAAAACACAGATACGCAGTATTTT	CASTLSGQKNTDTQYF
TRBV10-3	-	-	TRBJ1-6	TGTGCCATCGGCGCGGTCGATTCACCCCTCCACTTT	CAIGAVDSPLHF
TRBV11-1	TRBD1	-	TRBJ2-1	TGTGCCAGCAGCTTAGCGGAGACAGGGACCAATGAGCAGTTCTTC	CASSLAETGTNEQFF
TRBV5-1	TRBD2	-	TRBJ2-7	TGCGCCAGCAGCTTGGCTGGGACAGGGACTAGCGGGAGGGTGAGCTCCTACGAGCAGTACTTC	CASSLAGTGTSGRVSSYEQYF
TRBV19	TRBD1	-	TRBJ2-7	TGTGCCAGCGGAGAGACCGGGACAGGGGGTGGGCAGTACTTC	CASGETGTGGGQYF
TRBV9	-	-	TRBJ2-3	TGTGCCAGCAGCGTAGGTAGCAGCTACACAGATACGCAGTATTTT	CASSVGSSYTDTQYF
TRBV19	-	once	TRBJ1-5	TGTGCCAGTAGTATAGATTCAGGTCCGGGGCAGCCCCAGCATTTT	CASSIDSGPGQPQHF
TRBV18	-	-	TRBJ1-4	TGTGCCAGCTCACCAAGCGATGCAACTAATGAAAAACTGTTTTTT	CASSPSDATNEKLFF
TRBV29-1	-	once	TRBJ1-2	TGCAGCGTCAACCATGTCACTTATGGCTACACCTTC	CSVNHVTYGYTF
TRBV11-2	-	-	TRBJ2-6	TGTGCCAGCAGCCCCCTCGGGGCCAACGTCCTGACTTTC	CASSPLGANVLTF
TRBV4-1	-	-	TRBJ2-7	TGCGCCAGCAGCCAAGCCGGGATGGGGTACGAGCAGTACTTC	CASSQAGMGYEQYF
TRBV29-1	-	-	TRBJ1-1	TGCAGCGTTGAAGGAGGGACTGAAGCTTTCTTT	CSVEGGTEAFF
TRBV6-2/TRBV6-3	-	-	TRBJ2-7	TGTGCCAGCAGTTACTCCGGGATCGGCTACTCCTACGAGCAGTACTTC	CASSYSGIGYSYEQYF
TRBV28	-	-	TRBJ2-5	TGTGCCAGCAGTTTACTCCAGGGACAAGAGACCCAGTACTTC	CASSLLQGQETQYF
TRBV27	-	-	TRBJ2-3	TGTGCCAGCAGCAGGAGGGGGCTGGGCACAGATACGCAGTATTTT	CASSRRGLGTDTQYF
TRBV4-1	TRBD1	-	TRBJ1-5	TGCGCCAGCAGCCAAGAAGTACAGGGGGTGAACCAGCCCCAGCATTTT	CASSQEVQGVNQPQHF
TRBV28	-	-	TRBJ1-1	TGTGCCAGCAGTTTATGGGGGAATACAGGTGACGCTTTCTTT	CASSLWGNTGDAFF
TRBV11-1	-	-	TRBJ1-2	TGTGCCAGCAGCTTACGATGGGGGCTCGAGGGCTACACCTTC	CASSLRWGLEGYTF
TRBV3-1/TRBV3-2	-	-	TRBJ1-3	TGTGCCAGCAGCCTCTTAACTCCCCCCACCATATATTTT	CASSLLTPPTIYF
TRBV7-6	-	-	TRBJ2-3	TGTGCCAGCAGTCTAGGCGGGTACACAGATACGCAGTATTTT	CASSLGGYTDTQYF
TRBV5-5	TRBD1	-	TRBJ1-2	TGTGCCAGCAGCTTGTCCGGGACAGGGGGTAACTATGGCTACACCTTC	CASSLSGTGGNYGYTF
TRBV5-1	-	few	TRBJ2-7	TGCGCCAGCAGCTTGGAAGACAGCTCCTACGAGCAGTACTTC	CASSLEDSSYEQYF
TRBV7-8	TRBD2	-	TRBJ2-3	TGTGCCAGCAGCTTAGATAGCGGGAGGGACGGGCGGAGGGGCACAGATACGCAGTATTTT	CASSLDSGRDGRRGTDTQYF
TRBV5-1	TRBD1	-	TRBJ1-1	TGCGCCAGCAGCTTCGAACAGGGGGCTGAAGCTTTCTTT	CASSFEQGAEAFF
TRBV2	-	-	TRBJ1-2	TGTGCCAGCAGTGATACAGGGATTCCGGACTATGGCTACACCTTC	CASSDTGIPDYGYTF
TRBV5-1	-	-	TRBJ2-7	TGCGCCAGCAGCCGGGATGGGGGCCGCGAGCAGTACTTC	CASSRDGGREQYF
TRBV13	-	-	TRBJ2-3	TGTGCCAGCATATGGAAAGCGTCCACAGATACGCAGTATTTT	CASIWKASTDTQYF
TRBV19	TRBD1	-	TRBJ1-2	TGTGCCAGTAGTATAGCCGGACAGGGGGCGCGGGATGGCTACACCTTC	CASSIAGQGARDGYTF
TRBV12-2	-	-	TRBJ1-2	TGTGCAAGTCGCTTAGCGATATACCCTAAAACAGGGGGCGAGTCCTATGGCTACACCTTC	CASRLAIYPKTGGESYGYTF
TRBV7-6	TRBD1	-	TRBJ2-1	TGTGCCAGCAGCTCCCGCCCAGGGGGCGCCACCCTGAACAATGAGCAGTTCTTC	CASSSRPGGATLNNEQFF
TRBV2	TRBD1	-	TRBJ1-5	TGTGCCAGCAGCCGTGGGACAGGGCTTCAGCCCCAGCATTTT	CASSRGTGLQPQHF
TRBV19	-	-	TRBJ2-3	TGTGCCAGTAGTACAAACACAGGGACCGGACAAATTAGCACAGATACGCAGTATTTT	CASSTNTGTGQISTDTQYF